The rows below give T cell receptor beta chains drawn from one sample of a study of blood T cell repertoires in COVID-19. TCRdb's table, derived via immunoSEQ multiplex PCR, lists solely in-frame clones and lacks some. The data show tens of thousands of clones, less than 85% seen once. Sequences were obtained from peripheral blood. The source of these receptors is a man in his fifties or sixties with acute or convalescent COVID-19. The CDR3 runs from the conserved cysteine through the conserved F or W. Fields, in order: V gene, clone size, J gene, CDR3 length, CDR3 protein. The size of a clone is reported for some rows only, either as once, few or many, or as a class for expanded clones.

TRBV10-3	.	TRBJ1-4	14	CAISPGTGIEKLFF
TRBV18	.	TRBJ1-3	13	CASSPDGRNTIYF
TRBV7-6	.	TRBJ2-2	15	CASSQHRGRTGELFF
TRBV4-1	.	TRBJ1-5	15	CASSRQVDSNQPQHF
TRBV6-5	.	TRBJ2-2	13	CASGLRYTGELFF
TRBV3-1/TRBV3-2	.	TRBJ1-2	15	CASSQESRYHYGYTF
TRBV6-5	.	TRBJ2-7	15	CASSYSGRSSYEQYF
TRBV6-6	.	TRBJ2-7	15	CASRSFGTVAYEQYF
TRBV7-8	.	TRBJ2-2	17	CASSPLASGSGTGELFF
TRBV10-3	.	TRBJ2-2	15	CAISDTSGGTGELFF
TRBV20-1	.	TRBJ2-1	19	CSASTISRGLAGGYNEQFF
TRBV19	.	TRBJ2-3	15	CASSIGAASTDTQYF
TRBV19	.	TRBJ1-2	16	CASTSPRDRGNYGYTF
TRBV10-3	few	TRBJ1-1	16	CAISESYGGLNTEAFF
TRBV5-4	.	TRBJ2-5	14	CASSLEGSGETQYF
TRBV7-9	.	TRBJ2-5	17	CASSNTILAGGQETQYF
TRBV19	.	TRBJ2-7	14	CASSIGTGAYEQYF
TRBV18	.	TRBJ1-1	14	CASSQGGINTEAFF
TRBV19	once	TRBJ2-5	13	CATRDRVKETQYF
TRBV2	.	TRBJ2-7	14	CASSETSASYEQYF
TRBV19	.	TRBJ1-4	13	CASSFYSGEKLFF
TRBV7-6	.	TRBJ1-5	16	CASSLGIDREDQPQHF
TRBV11-3	few	TRBJ2-1	15	CASSSFERPYNEQFF
TRBV6-5	.	TRBJ1-1	14	CASNKPGTNTEAFF
TRBV27	.	TRBJ2-1	16	CASSYPGTGENNEQFF
TRBV27	.	TRBJ1-2	15	CASSLERPRRGVLTF
TRBV6-5	.	TRBJ2-1	13	CASSFLAANEQFF
TRBV5-1	.	TRBJ1-1	15	CASSYPTGAQTEAFF
TRBV5-6	.	TRBJ1-3	15	CASSLDGHSGNTIYF
TRBV7-8	.	TRBJ2-1	19	CASSSTRLAGRKRYNEQFF
TRBV16	once	TRBJ1-2	15	CASSQGQGAVYGYTF
TRBV6-1	.	TRBJ2-5	14	CASSELGGGRTQYF
TRBV19	once	TRBJ2-1	14	CASTIAGAYNEQFF
TRBV19	once	TRBJ1-4	15	CASSINRRTNEKLFF
TRBV6-1	once	TRBJ2-5	16	CASSDVSRAGQETQYF
TRBV11-2	.	TRBJ1-1	15	CASSLYPADSIEAFF
TRBV6-2/TRBV6-3	.	TRBJ2-7	11	CASSEHYEQYF
TRBV6-6	once	TRBJ1-4	13	CASSYGIGEKLFF
TRBV10-3	.	TRBJ1-1	14	CAISGTGGGTEAFF
TRBV29-1	.	TRBJ1-1	13	CSVDDRGGTEAFF
TRBV11-2	once	TRBJ2-2	16	CASSRTGGTRTGELFF
TRBV2	once	TRBJ2-1	13	CASRPRESDEQFF
TRBV27	.	TRBJ2-1	20	CASSLALEFGGLSSYNEQFF
TRBV10-3	.	TRBJ2-7	12	CAISGTLYEQYF
TRBV21-1	.	TRBJ2-3	14	CASSKFVRTDTQYF
TRBV7-6	.	TRBJ2-5	16	CASSPVGRGRGETQYF
TRBV18	few	TRBJ1-5	15	CASSQGEQGHQPQHF
TRBV13	once	TRBJ2-7	13	CASSSGTSSEQYF
TRBV6-4	.	TRBJ1-1	14	CASSPTGWNTEAFF
TRBV7-2	.	TRBJ1-1	14	CASSLTGVGTEAFF
TRBV3-1/TRBV3-2	once	TRBJ1-5	15	CASSQGGVGDQPQHF
TRBV29-1	.	TRBJ1-4	13	CSALTGEGEKLFF
TRBV19	once	TRBJ1-5	14	CASRSRGQGEPQHF
TRBV5-5	.	TRBJ1-5	15	CASSYGTGGGQPQHF